Here is one TCR beta chain with its context. V was pared by 7 bases and J by 7 bases, with 9 bases of the junction left unmatched. The CDR3 has 13 residues. The germline V gene encodes CDR1 SGHTA and CDR2 FQGNSA. The sample originates from a study of blood T cell repertoires in COVID-19. Whole-study context: The United States, Italy and Spain supplied acute and convalescent COVID-19 samples. From T cells, B-cell-depleted T cells, or PBMCs came the material, which was cDNA or gDNA.

Authors' methods: The assay estimated nucleated cells by amplifying reference gene primers. TCRdb's copy holds only in-frame clones and misses some; the assay was immunoSEQ multiplex PCR. D and trimming come from the DNA, and the V and J calls and clone size come from that table. The sample has 130,000 to 150,000 clones; under 90% are singletons. This chain uses TRBV7-2 with TRBJ1-2, with 7 bases lining up with TRBD1. Sequenced material: peripheral blood. The sequence was collected from a human donor in a cohort sampled during active COVID-19. For the CDR3, the DNA is TGTGCCAGCACCCAGGGGACAGCCGGTGGCTACACCTTC. Translating gives CASTQGTAGGYTF.